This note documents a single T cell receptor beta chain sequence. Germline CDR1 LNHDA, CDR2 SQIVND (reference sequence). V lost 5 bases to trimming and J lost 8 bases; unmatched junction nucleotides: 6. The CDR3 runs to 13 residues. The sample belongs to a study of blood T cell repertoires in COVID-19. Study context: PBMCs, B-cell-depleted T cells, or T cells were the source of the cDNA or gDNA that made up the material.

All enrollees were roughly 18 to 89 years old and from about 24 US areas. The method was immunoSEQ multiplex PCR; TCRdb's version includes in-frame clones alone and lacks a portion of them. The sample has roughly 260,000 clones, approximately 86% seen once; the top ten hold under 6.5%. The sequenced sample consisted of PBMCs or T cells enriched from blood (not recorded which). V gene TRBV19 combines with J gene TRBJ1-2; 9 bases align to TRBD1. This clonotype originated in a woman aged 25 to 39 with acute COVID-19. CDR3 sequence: CASSHRGQEGYTF. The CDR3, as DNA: TGTGCCAGTAGTCACAGGGGGCAGGAAGGCTACACCTTC.